This T cell receptor beta chain was profiled in a study of shared clonotypes between healthy human individuals. Whole-study findings and limits: Clonotype sharing across donors was expected to vary with sequencing depth.

Germline values: CDR1 SQVTM, CDR2 ANQGSEA. Trimming cost V 2 bases and J 2 bases, with 14 bases left between them. This CDR3 has 15 residues. Genomic DNA (from each subset) was split evenly across several immunoSEQ plates. The unsorted PBMC replicate PCRs were performed with around 310 ng DNA, 25,000 to 30,000 T cell genomes. Clones were sequenced by immunoSEQ multiplex PCR, and TCRdb holds only the in-frame ones, with some missing. The data contain some 480,000 clones, 79% of them singletons. Comments on this clone: Its target is unknown.

None of the donors, who were healthy HIV-negative adults, had recently had acute infections or vaccinations. The V and J genes are TRBV29-1 and TRBJ2-3, with D maybe TRBD2 (6 bases). The sequenced sample consisted of PBMCs. This clonotype originated in a woman between 35 and 50 years old in good health. Some clones in this sample may be carry-over from other donors' samples. Written as DNA, the CDR3 is TGCAGCGTTGAACCTAATAGCGGCGTCACAGATACGCAGTATTTT. This gives the protein CSVEPNSGVTDTQYF.